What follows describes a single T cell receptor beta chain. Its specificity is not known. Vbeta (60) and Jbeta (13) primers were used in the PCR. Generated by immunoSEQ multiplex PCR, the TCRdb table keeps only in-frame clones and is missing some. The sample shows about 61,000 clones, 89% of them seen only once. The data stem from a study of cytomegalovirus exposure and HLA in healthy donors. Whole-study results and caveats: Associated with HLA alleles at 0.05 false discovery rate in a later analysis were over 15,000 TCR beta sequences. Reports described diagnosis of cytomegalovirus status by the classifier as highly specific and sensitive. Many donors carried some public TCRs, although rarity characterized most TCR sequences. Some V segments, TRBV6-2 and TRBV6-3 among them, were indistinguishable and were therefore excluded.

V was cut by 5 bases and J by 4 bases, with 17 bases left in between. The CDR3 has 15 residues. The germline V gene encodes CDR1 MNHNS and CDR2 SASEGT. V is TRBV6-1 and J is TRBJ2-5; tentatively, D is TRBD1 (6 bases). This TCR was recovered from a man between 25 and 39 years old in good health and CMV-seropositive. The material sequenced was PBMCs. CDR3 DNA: TGTGCCAGCAGTCTAGTACCAACAGGGCCAGAGACCCAGTACTTC. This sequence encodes CASSLVPTGPETQYF.